This TCR beta chain was found in a study of tumor T cells in aggressive B-cell lymphoma. Using immunoSEQ multiplex PCR, the repertoire was profiled, and TCRdb retains in-frame clones only, with some absent. Counted here are 450 to 550 clones, roughly 89% occurring once; the ten biggest clones make up around 15%. V was clipped by 2 bases and J by 8 bases; unmatched bases: 8. From germline, CDR1 is SGHAT and CDR2 FQNNGV. The CDR3 is 16 residues long. V and J are TRBV11-2 and TRBJ2-1; 11 bases line up with TRBD2. Material: tumor tissue. This sequence originates from an adult with diffuse large B cell lymphoma. The CDR3 region has the DNA TGTGCCAGCAGCTTACTTCGGGCTAGCGGGGGGTATGAGCAGTTCTTC. As protein: CASSLLRASGGYEQFF. Full variable domain (rest looked up from reference TRBV11-2 and TRBJ2-1): EAGVAQSPRYKIIEKRQSVAFWCNPISGHATLYWYQQILGQGPKLLIQFQNNGVVDDSQLPKDRFSAERLKGVDSTLKIQPAKLEDSAVYLCASSLLRASGGYEQFFGPGTRLTVL.